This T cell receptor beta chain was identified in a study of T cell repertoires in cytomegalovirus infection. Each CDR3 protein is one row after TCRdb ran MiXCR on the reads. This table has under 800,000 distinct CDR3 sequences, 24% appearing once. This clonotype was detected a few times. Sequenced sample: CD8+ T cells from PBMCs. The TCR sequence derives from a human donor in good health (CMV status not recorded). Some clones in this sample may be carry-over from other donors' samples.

CDR3 DNA sequence: TGTGCCAGCAGTTACCGAACTACAGGGTCCAACACCGGGGAGCTGTTTTTT. It yields the protein CASSYRTTGSNTGELFF. The V and J genes are TRBV6-2 or TRBV6-3 and TRBJ2-2; possibly TRBD1 for D (6 bases). Germline CDR1 MNHEY, CDR2 SVGEGT. Trimming left V 2 bases short and J 2 bases short, with 15 bases between. This CDR3 comprises 17 residues.